This TCR beta chain was captured in a study of blood T cell repertoires in COVID-19. Study at large: Samples came from the United States, Italy and Spain, spanning acute and convalescent COVID-19.

The CDR3 spans 11 residues. The germline V and J ends were trimmed by 8 bases and 7 bases, with 11 bases remaining between them. Germline CDR1 is LNHNV and CDR2 is YYDKDF (reference sequence). Original processing methods: Amplification of reference gene primers was used by the study to estimate nucleated cell counts. The repertoire was sequenced with immunoSEQ multiplex PCR; TCRdb's copy has only in-frame clones and lacks some. From that table come the V and J calls and clone size; the DNA was used to work out D and trimming. Of approximately 100,000 clones listed, around 83% are singletons. V usage is TRBV15 and J usage is TRBJ1-1; D ambiguous. Source material: peripheral blood. This receptor was obtained from a human donor in a cohort sampled during active COVID-19. CDR3 bases: TGTGCCACCGGGCCTCTCGGTGAAGCTTTCTTT. Amino acids: CATGPLGEAFF. The whole variable domain, remainder taken from reference TRBV15 and TRBJ1-1, is DAMVIQNPRYQVTQFGKPVTLSCSQTLNHNVMYWYQQKSSQAPKLLFHYYDKDFNNEADTPDNFQSRRPNTSFCFLDIRSPGLGDTAMYLCATGPLGEAFFGQGTRLTVV.